This TCR beta chain was recovered during a study of blood T cell repertoires in COVID-19. Method: immunoSEQ multiplex PCR; TCRdb's copy keeps in-frame clones and lacks some. The sample yields 65,000 to 80,000 clones, roughly 84% seen once. From germline, CDR1 is SGHTA and CDR2 FQGNSA. The J segment lost 5 bases and the V segment lost 5 bases, leaving 5 bases of the junction unmatched. The CDR3 covers 13 residues. This TCR came from a human donor in a cohort sampled during active COVID-19. The chain carries TRBV7-2 and TRBJ2-7; 8 bases map to TRBD1. Sequenced sample: peripheral blood. The DNA of the CDR3 is TGTGCCAGCAGCACCACGGACAGGGACGAGCAGTACTTC. Amino acids: CASSTTDRDEQYF. The entire variable domain, with the rest obtained from reference TRBV7-2 and TRBJ2-7, is as follows: GAGVSQSPSNKVTEKGKDVELRCDPISGHTALYWYRQSLGQGLEFLIYFQGNSAPDKSGLPSDRFSAERTGGSVSTLTIQRTQQEDSAVYLCASSTTDRDEQYFGPGTRLTVT.